The 3 T cell receptor beta chains listed next were all sequenced from one sample in a study of cytomegalovirus exposure and HLA in healthy donors. Vbeta (60) and Jbeta (13) primers were used in the PCR. TCRdb's copy holds only in-frame clones and misses some; the assay was immunoSEQ multiplex PCR. The sample has over 65,000 clones, roughly 77% seen once. The specimen was PBMCs. The source of these receptors is a human donor in good health.

This clone was seen once. This chain connects TRBV5-1 to TRBJ1-3; 8 bases are a match to TRBD1. The CDR3 sequence is 15 residues long. Germline CDR1 SGHRS, CDR2 YFSETQ. The trim removed 4 bases at V and 4 bases at J, leaving 7 bases unmatched. For the CDR3, the DNA is TGCGCCAGCAGCCCAGACAGGGGAACCGGAAACACCATATATTTT. Residues: CASSPDRGTGNTIYF.

The V call is TRBV7-9, the J call TRBJ1-1; 8 bases fit TRBD1. The V gene's germline CDR1 is SEHNR and CDR2 FQNEAQ (reference sequence). The CDR3 has 13 amino acids. V gave up 5 bases and J gave up 8 bases; unmatched junction bases: 7. The CDR3 here is CASSPTGEGEAFF. CDR3 DNA sequence: TGTGCCAGCAGCCCGACAGGGGAAGGGGAAGCTTTCTTT.

V is TRBV2 and J is TRBJ1-5, with 9 bases matching TRBD1. The CDR3 totals 14 residues. Trimming cost V 7 bases and J 4 bases; bases outside gene matches: 5. CDR1 is SNHLY, CDR2 FYNNEI, per germline. The CDR3 loop reads CASTSGQGNQPQHF. For the CDR3, the DNA is TGTGCCAGCACCTCGGGACAGGGAAATCAGCCCCAGCATTTT.